This TCR beta chain is from a study of shared clonotypes between healthy human individuals. Study-level background: Aged 18 to 49, the donors were a couple of women and a few men.

This clone was seen just once. This CDR3 comprises 13 residues. The V gene lost 7 bases and the J gene lost 4 bases, with 11 bases spanning the gap. Germline V CDR1 and CDR2: SGHDN, FVKESK. TCRdb keeps only in-frame clones here, not all; method: immunoSEQ multiplex PCR. In the table there are around 690,000 clones, 90% of which are singletons. The donors were all Caucasian adults (living in Nashville, Tennessee). Material: memory CD8+ T cells from PBMCs. Stated subset: CD45RO+ cells pooled with CCR7-negative TemRA cells. This clonotype was obtained from a young man in good health. Some clones in this sample may be carry-over from other donors' samples. This rearrangement joins TRBV14 to TRBJ2-1, with D unclear. CDR3 DNA sequence: TGTGCCAGCAACCGTCGTGGGTACAATGAGCAGTTCTTC. Its translation is CASNRRGYNEQFF.